Detailed here is one TCR beta chain. Its target is not known. Trimming pared 5 bases from V and 4 bases from J, leaving 11 bases between. The CDR3 length is 13 residues. Germline CDR1 is SGHTA and CDR2 is FQGNSA. The investigators reverse transcribed all of the isolated RNA, so they sequenced expressed TCRB transcripts. The table came from immunoSEQ multiplex PCR; TCRdb's copy has only in-frame clones and leaves some out. The data show fewer than 200,000 clones, around an eighth seen once. The data stem from a study of beta chain features in type 1 diabetes. Study-level results: In all four CD4+ subsets, TCRB CDR3 length was significantly, moderately reduced in type 1 diabetes.

The sample was central memory CD4+ T cells from blood. The receptor was derived from a woman younger than 35 in good health. The rearrangement links TRBV7-2 to TRBJ1-1; no clear D. CDR3: CASSRGFGTEAFF. The CDR3 nucleotides read TGTGCCAGCAGCCGGGGTTTCGGCACTGAAGCTTTCTTT.